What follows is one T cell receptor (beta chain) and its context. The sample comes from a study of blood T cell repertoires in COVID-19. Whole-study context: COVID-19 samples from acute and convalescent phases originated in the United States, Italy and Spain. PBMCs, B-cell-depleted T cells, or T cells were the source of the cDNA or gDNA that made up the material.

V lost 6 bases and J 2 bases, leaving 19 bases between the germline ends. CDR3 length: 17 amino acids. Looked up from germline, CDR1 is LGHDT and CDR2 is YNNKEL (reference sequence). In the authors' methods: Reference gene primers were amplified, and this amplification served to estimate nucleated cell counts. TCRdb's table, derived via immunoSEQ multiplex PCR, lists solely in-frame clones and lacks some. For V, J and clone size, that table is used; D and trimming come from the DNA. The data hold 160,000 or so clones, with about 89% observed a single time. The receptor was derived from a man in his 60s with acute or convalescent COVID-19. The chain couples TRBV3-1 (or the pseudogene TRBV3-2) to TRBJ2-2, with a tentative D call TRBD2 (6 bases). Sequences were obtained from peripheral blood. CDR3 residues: CASRRDGAGRNTGELFF. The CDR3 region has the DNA TGTGCCAGCAGACGAGATGGAGCGGGCCGCAACACCGGGGAGCTGTTTTTT.